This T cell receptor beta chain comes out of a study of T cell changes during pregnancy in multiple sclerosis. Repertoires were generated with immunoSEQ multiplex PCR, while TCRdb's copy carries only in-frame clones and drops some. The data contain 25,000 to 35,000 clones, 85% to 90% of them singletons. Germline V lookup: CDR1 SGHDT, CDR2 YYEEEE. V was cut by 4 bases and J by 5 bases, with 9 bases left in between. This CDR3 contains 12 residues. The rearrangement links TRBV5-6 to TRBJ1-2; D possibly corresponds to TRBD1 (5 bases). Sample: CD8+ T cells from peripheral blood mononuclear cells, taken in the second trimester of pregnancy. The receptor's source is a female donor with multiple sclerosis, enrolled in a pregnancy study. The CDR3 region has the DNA TGTGCCAGCAGCGGGGGGGAGTATGGCTACACCTTC. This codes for CASSGGEYGYTF.